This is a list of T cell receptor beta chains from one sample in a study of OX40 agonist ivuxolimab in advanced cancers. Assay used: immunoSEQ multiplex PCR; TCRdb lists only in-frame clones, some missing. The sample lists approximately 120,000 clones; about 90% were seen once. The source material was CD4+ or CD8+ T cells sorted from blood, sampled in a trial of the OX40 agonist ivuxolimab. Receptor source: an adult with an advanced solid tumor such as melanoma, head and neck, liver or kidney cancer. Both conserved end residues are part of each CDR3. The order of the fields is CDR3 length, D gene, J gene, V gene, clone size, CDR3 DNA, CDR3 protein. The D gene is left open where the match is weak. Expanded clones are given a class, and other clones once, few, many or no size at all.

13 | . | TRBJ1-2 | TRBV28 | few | TGTGCCAGCAGTTTCGGAGGCGGCTATGGCTACACCTTC | CASSFGGGYGYTF
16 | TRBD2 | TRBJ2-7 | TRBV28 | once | TGTGCCAGCAGTTCACCCGGACTAGCTAAATCCCACGAGCAGTACTTC | CASSSPGLAKSHEQYF
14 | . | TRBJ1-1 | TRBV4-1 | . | TGCGCCAGCAGCCAATCGGTAGCCAACACTGAAGCTTTCTTT | CASSQSVANTEAFF
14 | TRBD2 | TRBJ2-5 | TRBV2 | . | TGTGCCAGCGAACTAGCGGGAGGGGGGGAGACCCAGTACTTC | CASELAGGGETQYF
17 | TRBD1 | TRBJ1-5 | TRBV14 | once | TGTGCCAGCAGCCAAGATAAGGGGACAGCCAACAGCCAGCCCCAGCATTTT | CASSQDKGTANSQPQHF
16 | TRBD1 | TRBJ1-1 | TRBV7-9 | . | TGTGCCAGCAGCTTTGGGACAGGGGGCGGAAGCACTGAAGCTTTCTTT | CASSFGTGGGSTEAFF
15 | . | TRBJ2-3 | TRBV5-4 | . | TGTGCCAGCAGCTTGGCCGGTAGGGAAGGGGGTACGCAGTATTTT | CASSLAGREGGTQYF
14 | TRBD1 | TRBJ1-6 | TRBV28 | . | TGTGCCCTCTCGGGACAGCTACATAATTCACCCCTCCACTTT | CALSGQLHNSPLHF
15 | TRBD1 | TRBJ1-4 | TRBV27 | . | TGTGCCAGCAGTTTATGGGGGACAGGTAATGAAAAACTGTTTTTT | CASSLWGTGNEKLFF
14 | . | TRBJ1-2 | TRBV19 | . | TGTGCCAGTAGTATGGGGCAGGGTGGCTATGGCTACACCTTC | CASSMGQGGYGYTF
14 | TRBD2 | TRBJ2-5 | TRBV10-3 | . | TGTGCCACCCGACTAGCGGTGACCCAAGAGACCCAGTACTTC | CATRLAVTQETQYF
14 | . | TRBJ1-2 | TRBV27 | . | TGTGCCAGCAGTTTGGCCGGGAAAATCTATGGCTACACCTTC | CASSLAGKIYGYTF
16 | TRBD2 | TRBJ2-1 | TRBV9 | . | TGTGCCAGCAGCGTAGGACTAGCGGGAGGCTACAATGAGCAGTTCTTC | CASSVGLAGGYNEQFF
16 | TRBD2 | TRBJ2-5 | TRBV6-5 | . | TGTGCCAGCAGTTATTCCGGGACTAGCGGCGAAGAGACCCAGTACTTC | CASSYSGTSGEETQYF
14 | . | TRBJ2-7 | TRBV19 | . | TGTGCCAGTAGTTTGAAGGGAGGATCCTACGAGCAGTACTTC | CASSLKGGSYEQYF
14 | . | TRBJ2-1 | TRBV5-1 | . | TGCGCCAGCAGCTTGGTTTCGGGATACAATGAGCAGTTCTTC | CASSLVSGYNEQFF
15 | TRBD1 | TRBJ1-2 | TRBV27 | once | TGTGCCAGCAGTTTATCCACAGGGGGCATCTATGGCTACACCTTC | CASSLSTGGIYGYTF
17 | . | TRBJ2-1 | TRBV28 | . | TGTGCCAGCAGACACGGGAATGCGTCTGTCACTTACAATGAGCAGTTCTTC | CASRHGNASVTYNEQFF
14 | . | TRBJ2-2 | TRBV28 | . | TGTGCCAGCAGTACTACACGAGACACCGGGGAGCTGTTTTTT | CASSTTRDTGELFF
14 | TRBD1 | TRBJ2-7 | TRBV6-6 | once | TGTGCCAGCAGGAGGGAGCAGGGGGTCCACGAGCAGTACTTC | CASRREQGVHEQYF
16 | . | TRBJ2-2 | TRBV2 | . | TGTGCCAGCAGTGAAGGGGGATTCACACCCACCGGGGAGCTGTTTTTT | CASSEGGFTPTGELFF
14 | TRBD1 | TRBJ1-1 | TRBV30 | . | TGTGCCTGGATCCAGGACAGGGTAAACACTGAAGCTTTCTTT | CAWIQDRVNTEAFF
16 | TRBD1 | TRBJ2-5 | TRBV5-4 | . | TGTGCCAGCAGCGAGGGAGGAGACAGGGGGCCAGAGACCCAGTACTTC | CASSEGGDRGPETQYF